This T cell receptor (beta chain) originates from a study of blood T cell repertoires in COVID-19. This clone was recorded once. J lost 2 bases, V lost 7 bases, and 12 bases had no gene match. The CDR3 is made up of 17 amino acids. The germline CDR1 and CDR2 sequences are SGHTA and FQGTGA. Profiling relied on immunoSEQ multiplex PCR, and the TCRdb table lists in-frame clones only, not all of them. The sample has about 310,000 clones; around 86% are singletons. This TCR was recovered from a man aged 45 to 65 with active or convalescent COVID-19. The sequencing input was peripheral blood. The chain joins TRBV7-3 to TRBJ2-2; 8 positions agree with TRBD2. This CDR3 reads CASKGLPGLGNTGELFF. DNA of the CDR3: TGTGCCAGCAAAGGTCTCCCGGGACTAGGAAACACCGGGGAGCTGTTTTTT.